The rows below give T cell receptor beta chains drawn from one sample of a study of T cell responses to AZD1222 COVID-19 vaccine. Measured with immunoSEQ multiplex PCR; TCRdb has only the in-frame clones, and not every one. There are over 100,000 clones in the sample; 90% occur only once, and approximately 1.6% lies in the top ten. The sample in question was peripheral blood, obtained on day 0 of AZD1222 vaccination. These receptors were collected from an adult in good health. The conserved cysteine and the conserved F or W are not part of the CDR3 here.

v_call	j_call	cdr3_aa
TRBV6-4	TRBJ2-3	ASSERAIPDTQY
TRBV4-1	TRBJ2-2	ASRGTSGGSGELF
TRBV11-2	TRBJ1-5	ASTSIGTGLSNQPQH
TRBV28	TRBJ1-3	ASKGQGNTIY
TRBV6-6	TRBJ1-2	ASSYGEGLSGYT
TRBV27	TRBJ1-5	ASSGRRGRQGSQPQH
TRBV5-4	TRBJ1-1	ASSLRSRGNTEAF
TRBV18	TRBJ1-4	ASSPRAGPNEKLF
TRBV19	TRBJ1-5	ASTPQRADARLSTQNQPQH
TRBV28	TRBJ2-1	ASSFLGTDYNEQF
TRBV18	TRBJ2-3	ASSPSRGTGGTDTQY
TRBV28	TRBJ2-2	ASRRQATGELF
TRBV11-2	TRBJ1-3	ASSSVKGTGNTIY
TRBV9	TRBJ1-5	ASSVDRSDQPQH
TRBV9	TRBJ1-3	ASSVDSSGNTIY
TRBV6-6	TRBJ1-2	ASSENTWGYT
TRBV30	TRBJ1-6	AWNPRDLNSYNSPLH
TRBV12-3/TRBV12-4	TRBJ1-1	ASSWDREAF
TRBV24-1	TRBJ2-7	ATSDSDRAEQY
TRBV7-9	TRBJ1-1	ASSLTQEGTEAF
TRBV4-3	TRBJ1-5	ASSQDGWGKENNQPQH
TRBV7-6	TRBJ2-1	ASRVGGGNEQF
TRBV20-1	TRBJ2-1	SARPDNEQF
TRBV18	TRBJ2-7	ASSPPDFRQY
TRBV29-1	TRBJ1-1	SVEGGRRWDRKNTEAF
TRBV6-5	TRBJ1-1	ASSYLSGDYTEAF
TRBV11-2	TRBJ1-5	ASSPGQLNQPQH
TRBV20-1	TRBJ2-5	SASKGEDIFQETQY
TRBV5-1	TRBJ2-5	ASSSTRKGETQY
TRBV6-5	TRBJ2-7	ASRPPTLSYEQY
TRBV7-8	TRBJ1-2	ATRPLNVVRNLYGYT
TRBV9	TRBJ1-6	ASSDGQGSGPLH
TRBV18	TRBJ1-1	ASSYLGEAF
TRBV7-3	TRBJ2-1	ASSFARTDYNEQF
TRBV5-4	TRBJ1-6	AAGLQGASSLH
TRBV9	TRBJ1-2	ASTRDTPVYGYT
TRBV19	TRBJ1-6	ASHGAGGRVGSPLH
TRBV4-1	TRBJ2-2	ASSQDGMGASGRGMNTGELF
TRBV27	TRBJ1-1	ASSLSNRVGTEAF
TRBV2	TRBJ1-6	ASLVSQRETYNSPLH
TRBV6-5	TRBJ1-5	ASKNRRDQPQH
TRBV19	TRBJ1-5	ASSIVLLAGDQPQH
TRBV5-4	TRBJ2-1	ASSSHGGADYNEQF
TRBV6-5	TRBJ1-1	ASIVGGIGTEAF
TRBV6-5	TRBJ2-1	ASSLTYYNEQF
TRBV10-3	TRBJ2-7	AISESTGSRVREEQY
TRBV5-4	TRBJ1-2	ASSLEVYGYT